This TCR beta chain stems from a study of cytomegalovirus exposure and HLA in healthy donors. Study-wide points: The authors judged a highly shared variant cluster likely a sequencing artifact. Researchers had no immune exposure information except CMV serostatus available. 164 TCR beta chains were listed as cytomegalovirus-associated. In a later analysis, across HLA loci, associated TCR counts were highest for DRB1, lowest for HLA-C.

On this clone itself: Its antigen is currently unknown.

Primers: 60 Vbeta forward and 13 Jbeta reverse. Clones were read by immunoSEQ multiplex PCR, and TCRdb kept only the in-frame ones, dropping some. The sample holds roughly 180,000 clones, 80% to 85% seen once. The CDR3 contains 14 residues. Germline V CDR1 and CDR2: SGHDT, YYEEEE. V lost 4 bases and J lost 6; bases outside the gene matches: 8. The genes are TRBV5-6 and TRBJ2-7; 9 bases map to TRBD1. This TCR derives from a man aged 25-45 years in good health and CMV-seronegative. Sequenced material: PBMCs. This CDR3 is CASSVTGTGREQYF. For the CDR3, the DNA is TGTGCCAGCAGCGTAACCGGGACAGGGCGCGAGCAGTACTTC.